This passage covers 31 T cell receptor beta chains from one sample sequenced in a study of blood T cell repertoires in COVID-19. Sequenced by immunoSEQ multiplex PCR; TCRdb stores in-frame clones only, minus some. Of more than 200,000 clones in the sample, 85% to 90% were seen once. Sequences were obtained from peripheral blood. The receptors stem from a man in his fifties or sixties with COVID-19, enrolled during active disease.

The J gene is TRBJ2-5, the V gene TRBV11-2; the D is unclear. V was clipped by 5 bases and J by 1 base, with 8 bases between them. The CDR3 sequence is 13 residues long. Germline CDR1 SGHAT, CDR2 FQNNGV. This CDR3 reads CASSRSTQETQYF. The DNA of the CDR3 is TGTGCCAGCAGCCGTAGTACCCAAGAGACCCAGTACTTC.

The chain couples TRBV11-2 to TRBJ2-2; TRBD1 matches at 7 bases. V lost 1 base to trimming and J lost 0 bases; unmatched junction nucleotides: 5. The CDR3 length is 17 residues. Germline V CDR1 and CDR2: SGHAT, FQNNGV. DNA for the CDR3: TGTGCCAGCAGCTTAGCCCCGGGACAGCCGAACACCGGGGAGCTGTTTTTT. Translation gives CASSLAPGQPNTGELFF.

The V call is TRBV3-1 (or the pseudogene TRBV3-2), the J call TRBJ2-1; 7 bases are shared with TRBD2. CDR1 and CDR2 from the germline V gene are LGHDT and YNNKEL (reference sequence). The CDR3 totals 16 residues. The V segment lost 2 bases and the J segment 6 bases; nucleotides outside the gene matches: 10. DNA of the CDR3: TGTGCCAGCAGCCAAAACGTTCCGGGAGGATTCAATGAGCAGTTCTTC. It translates to CASSQNVPGGFNEQFF.

V usage is TRBV3-1 (or the pseudogene TRBV3-2) and J usage is TRBJ1-1; D ambiguous. CDR1 LGHDT and CDR2 YNNKEL come from the germline V gene (reference sequence). This CDR3 region has 13 residues. V shed 1 base and J shed 6 bases, with 9 bases lying between them. DNA of the CDR3: TGTGCCAGCAGCCAAGGTTTCGGGTCTGAAGCTTTCTTT. Translating gives CASSQGFGSEAFF.

Only a few counts were recorded for this clone. The chain uses TRBV5-1 and TRBJ2-1, with 15 bases lining up with TRBD2. V dropped 4 bases and J dropped 0; count of bases not matched to a gene: 5. CDR1 is SGHRS and CDR2 is YFSETQ in the germline V gene. This CDR3 is built from 18 residues. CDR3 DNA sequence: TGCGCCAGCAGCCAAGGGACTAGCGGGGGGATCTCCTACAATGAGCAGTTCTTC. This encodes CASSQGTSGGISYNEQFF.

This rearrangement joins TRBV19 to TRBJ1-5, with D tentatively TRBD1 (5 bases). This CDR3 region has 12 residues. The V gene's germline CDR1 is LNHDA and CDR2 SQIVND (reference sequence). Trimming pared 9 bases from V and 2 bases from J, leaving 8 bases between. The CDR3 protein is CASDRGNQPQHF. The CDR3 nucleotides read TGTGCCAGCGACAGAGGCAATCAGCCCCAGCATTTT.

The chain links TRBV30 to TRBJ2-7; weak D call: TRBD1 (6 bases). V lost 5 bases and J lost 0, with 14 bases in between. This CDR3 has 14 residues. The V gene's germline CDR1 is GTSNPN and CDR2 SVGIG (reference sequence). CDR3 DNA sequence: TGTGCCTGGGTGGACAGAAGGAGCTCCTACGAGCAGTACTTC. Encoded protein: CAWVDRRSSYEQYF.

The chain has TRBV19 and TRBJ2-7; D might be TRBD2 (5 bases). Between the trimmed V and J ends, which lost 7 bases and 0 bases, there was a span of 13 bases. This CDR3 has 14 residues. Germline V gene lookup returns CDR1 LNHDA and CDR2 SQIVND (reference sequence). The chain's CDR3 is CASTEGWGSYEQYF. The CDR3 DNA follows: TGTGCCAGTACCGAGGGTTGGGGCTCCTACGAGCAGTACTTC.

This rearrangement joins TRBV3-1 (or the pseudogene TRBV3-2) to TRBJ1-2; perhaps TRBD1 as D (6 bases). Germline CDR1 and CDR2: LGHDT and YNNKEL (reference sequence). Trimming cost V 4 bases and J 6 bases, with 15 bases left between them. This CDR3 has 14 residues. The CDR3 nucleotides read TGTGCCAGCAGCCCCGGATCCAGGGGCAATGGCTACACCTTC. This encodes CASSPGSRGNGYTF.

This clone appeared once. The V and J genes are TRBV9 and TRBJ2-1; 11 positions agree with TRBD2. This CDR3 comprises 15 residues. Germline CDR1 SGDLS, CDR2 YYNGEE. With V trimmed by 2 bases and J by 7 bases, 5 bases remained unmatched. The CDR3: CASSVSGTSGNEQFF. The CDR3 region has the DNA TGTGCCAGCAGCGTGTCCGGGACTAGCGGTAATGAGCAGTTCTTC.

The chain uses TRBV12-3 or TRBV12-4 and TRBJ1-1, with 9 bases that match TRBD1. Trimming took 7 bases from V and 4 from J; bases not matched to a gene: 4. The CDR3 runs 13 residues. In DNA, the CDR3 is TGTGCCAGCAAACGGACAGGGGCCACTGAAGCTTTCTTT. As protein: CASKRTGATEAFF.

This chain uses TRBV7-3 with TRBJ2-1; 11 bases are a match to TRBD2. V lost 5 bases to trimming and J lost 8 bases; unmatched junction nucleotides: 8. This CDR3 region has 15 residues. CDR1 and CDR2 (germline): SGHTA, FQGTGA. The CDR3 loop reads CASSQSPGLADEQFF. In DNA, the CDR3 is TGTGCCAGCAGCCAAAGTCCGGGACTAGCGGATGAGCAGTTCTTC.

The CDR3 coding sequence is TGTGCCAGCAGCAGGGACAGGGGGCCCTACAATGAGCAGTTCTTC. The encoded protein is CASSRDRGPYNEQFF. The gene calls are TRBV11-2 and TRBJ2-1; 12 nucleotides match TRBD1. V shed 5 bases and J 2 bases; nucleotides not matched to a gene: 1. Per germline, CDR1 SGHAT and CDR2 FQNNGV. The CDR3 runs to 15 residues.

V gene TRBV3-1 (or the pseudogene TRBV3-2) combines with J gene TRBJ2-2; 7 bases match TRBD1. The CDR3 totals 19 residues. From germline, CDR1 is LGHDT and CDR2 YNNKEL (reference sequence). V gave up 0 bases and J gave up 1 base; unmatched junction bases: 11. This CDR3 is CASSQENLFGTENTGELFF. The CDR3 nucleotides read TGTGCCAGCAGCCAAGAGAATCTTTTCGGGACAGAGAACACCGGGGAGCTGTTTTTT.

This chain links TRBV7-2 with TRBJ1-5; D unclear. The CDR3 loop spans 14 amino acids. CDR1 is SGHTA, CDR2 FQGNSA, per germline. Trimming removed 5 bases from V and 0 bases from J, with 8 bases in between. The CDR3 sequence is CASSPRHSNQPQHF. CDR3 coding DNA: TGTGCCAGCAGCCCCAGACATAGCAATCAGCCCCAGCATTTT.

This clone was detected once. The J gene is TRBJ1-3, the V gene TRBV5-1; D is uncertain. Germline V CDR1 and CDR2: SGHRS, YFSETQ. The CDR3 has 15 residues. V gave up 4 bases and J gave up 0 bases, with 11 bases separating them. The CDR3 sequence is CASSPRVGSGNTIYF. The DNA of the CDR3 is TGCGCCAGCAGCCCCCGAGTTGGCTCTGGAAACACCATATATTTT. Combining the CDR3 with reference TRBV5-1 and TRBJ1-3 gives the whole variable domain KAGVTQTPRYLIKTRGQQVTLSCSPISGHRSVSWYQQTPGQGLQFLFEYFSETQRNKGNFPGRFSGRQFSNSRSEMNVSTLELGDSALYLCASSPRVGSGNTIYFGEGSWLTVV.

The chain joins TRBV28 to TRBJ1-4; 8 positions match TRBD1. Losses at the gene ends were 5 bases for V and 8 bases for J; bases not matched to a gene: 10. Germline values: CDR1 MDHEN, CDR2 SYDVKM. The CDR3 covers 15 residues. The CDR3: CASSPPDRGSEKLFF. CDR3 DNA: TGTGCCAGCAGTCCCCCTGACAGGGGCTCGGAAAAACTGTTTTTT.

This clone showed up just a few times. The V gene is TRBV6-5, the J gene TRBJ1-1, with a weak D call TRBD1 (6 bases). The CDR3 is 16 amino acids. Germline CDR1 MNHEY, CDR2 SVGAGI. V was pared by 3 bases and J by 4 bases, with 18 bases between. CDR3 nucleotide sequence: TGTGCCAGCAGTTATTGGGGACAACGGTCTGGCACTGAAGCTTTCTTT. Translation: CASSYWGQRSGTEAFF.

The rearrangement links TRBV18 to TRBJ1-1; the D gene is possibly TRBD1 (6 bases). V lost 4 bases, J lost 5 bases, and 17 bases lay in between. The CDR3 totals 15 residues. Germline CDR1 and CDR2: KGHSH and LQKENI. CDR3: CASSLKDSRRTEAFF. As DNA, the CDR3 is TGTGCCAGCTCACTCAAGGACAGTAGGAGGACTGAAGCTTTCTTT.

The chain carries TRBV6-5 and TRBJ2-7, with D possibly matching TRBD1 (6 bases). V lost 6 bases and J 0 bases, leaving 15 bases between the germline ends. CDR3 size: 15 residues. Germline CDR1 and CDR2: MNHEY and SVGAGI. DNA of the CDR3: TGTGCCAGCAGGAGGGGGTACAGTAGCTCCTACGAGCAGTACTTC. Translated, it gives CASRRGYSSSYEQYF.

The chain couples TRBV7-9 to TRBJ1-6; possible D gene TRBD1, 5 bases. Between the trimmed V and J ends, which lost 3 bases and 0 bases, there was a span of 12 bases. Per the germline V gene, CDR1 is SEHNR and CDR2 is FQNEAQ (reference sequence). The CDR3 is 17 residues long. CDR3 sequence: CASSLTGGTSYNSPLHF. CDR3 sequence (DNA): TGTGCCAGCAGCTTGACTGGGGGGACCTCCTATAATTCACCCCTCCACTTT.

The V call is TRBV3-1 (or the pseudogene TRBV3-2), the J call TRBJ1-2, with 8 bases identical to TRBD1. The CDR3 is 15 residues long. The J segment lost 7 bases and the V segment lost 4 bases, leaving 11 bases of the junction unmatched. CDR1 is LGHDT, CDR2 YNNKEL, per germline (reference sequence). This CDR3 is CASSRGTGSVGGYTF. In DNA form, the CDR3 reads TGTGCCAGCAGCCGAGGGACAGGCAGCGTCGGTGGCTACACCTTC.

The chain recombines TRBV6-5 with TRBJ1-4; D may be TRBD1 (5 bases). The ends were cut back, 2 bases at V and 5 bases at J, with 9 bases in the middle. Germline-derived CDR1 and CDR2 are MNHEY and SVGAGI. The CDR3 covers 14 residues. In DNA, the CDR3 is TGTGCCAGCAGTTACACCAAGGGGAATGAAAAACTGTTTTTT. Its protein is CASSYTKGNEKLFF.

The chain uses TRBV10-3 and TRBJ2-7, with 13 bases identical to TRBD2. Germline values: CDR1 ENHRY, CDR2 SYGVKD. The CDR3 runs 16 residues. The V segment lost 6 bases and the J segment 1 base; nucleotides outside the gene matches: 6. The CDR3 is CAISDWTSGSSYEQYF. The CDR3 coding sequence is TGTGCCATCAGCGACTGGACTAGCGGGAGTTCCTACGAGCAGTACTTC.

This rearrangement joins TRBV5-4 to TRBJ1-4, with a weak D call TRBD1 (5 bases). The CDR3 runs 14 residues. Germline V gene lookup returns CDR1 SGHNT and CDR2 YYREEE (reference sequence). V lost 3 bases, J lost 8 bases, and 14 bases lay in between. CDR3 DNA: TGTGCCAGCAGCTCCCTCGGGGGGAGAGAAAAACTGTTTTTT. Its translation is CASSSLGGREKLFF.

The chain carries TRBV7-8 and TRBJ2-7; TRBD2 is a possible D gene (5 bases). Looked up from germline, CDR1 is SGHVS and CDR2 is FQNEAQ. The V gene lost 6 bases and the J gene lost 1 base, with 13 bases spanning the gap. This CDR3 contains 14 residues. Here the CDR3 reads CASSLRGLSYEQYF. CDR3 sequence (DNA): TGTGCCAGCAGTTTACGAGGGCTGTCCTACGAGCAGTACTTC. Full variable domain (outside the CDR3, taken from reference TRBV7-8 and TRBJ2-7): GAGVSQSPRYKVAKRGQDVALRCDPISGHVSLFWYQQALGQGPEFLTYFQNEAQLDKSGLPSDRFFAERPEGSVSTLKIQRTQQEDSAVYLCASSLRGLSYEQYFGPGTRLTVT.

The chain has TRBV7-2 and TRBJ1-5; 11 nucleotides align to TRBD1. The CDR3 length is 15 residues. The germline V gene has CDR1 SGHTA and CDR2 FQGNSA. The junction had 2 bases not matched to a gene; V was cut back by 3 bases and J by 4 bases. The DNA of the CDR3 is TGTGCCAGCAGCTTGGGGACAGGGGGAAATCAGCCCCAGCATTTT. This encodes CASSLGTGGNQPQHF.

The chain carries TRBV11-2 and TRBJ2-7; unclear D gene. Germline CDR1 SGHAT, CDR2 FQNNGV. Trimming removed 2 bases from V and 2 bases from J, with 19 bases in between. The CDR3 is 17 amino acids. CDR3 DNA: TGTGCCAGCAGCTTAATTGCGTGGAGTTACCTAACCTACGAGCAGTACTTC. It specifies CASSLIAWSYLTYEQYF.

This clone was detected only a few times. The V gene is TRBV7-8, the J gene TRBJ2-3; TRBD2 matches at 10 bases. Per germline, CDR1 SGHVS and CDR2 FQNEAQ. V lost 5 bases to trimming and J lost 0 bases; unmatched junction nucleotides: 14. The CDR3 is 19 amino acids. The CDR3 DNA reads TGTGCCAGCAGCCCCCGATTTACCCCACTAGCGGGGAGCACAGATACGCAGTATTTT. Its protein product is CASSPRFTPLAGSTDTQYF.

The rearrangement uses TRBV9 and TRBJ1-3, with 7 bases lining up with TRBD1. The CDR3 is made up of 15 amino acids. The ends lost 2 bases at V and 4 bases at J; junction bases unmatched: 6. CDR1 and CDR2 from the germline V gene are SGDLS and YYNGEE. CDR3 residues: CASSVRQGDGNTIYF. The CDR3 DNA reads as TGTGCCAGCAGCGTTCGACAGGGAGACGGAAACACCATATATTTT.

This clone was counted a few times. The CDR3 nucleotides are TGTGCCAGCAGCCAAGACACGGGGTCCTACAATGAGCAGTTCTTC. As protein: CASSQDTGSYNEQFF. This rearrangement joins TRBV3-1 (or the pseudogene TRBV3-2) to TRBJ2-1, with a weak D call TRBD2 (5 bases). The CDR3 contains 15 residues. V was cut by 0 bases and J by 1 base, with 7 bases left in between. Looked up from germline, CDR1 is LGHDT and CDR2 is YNNKEL (reference sequence).